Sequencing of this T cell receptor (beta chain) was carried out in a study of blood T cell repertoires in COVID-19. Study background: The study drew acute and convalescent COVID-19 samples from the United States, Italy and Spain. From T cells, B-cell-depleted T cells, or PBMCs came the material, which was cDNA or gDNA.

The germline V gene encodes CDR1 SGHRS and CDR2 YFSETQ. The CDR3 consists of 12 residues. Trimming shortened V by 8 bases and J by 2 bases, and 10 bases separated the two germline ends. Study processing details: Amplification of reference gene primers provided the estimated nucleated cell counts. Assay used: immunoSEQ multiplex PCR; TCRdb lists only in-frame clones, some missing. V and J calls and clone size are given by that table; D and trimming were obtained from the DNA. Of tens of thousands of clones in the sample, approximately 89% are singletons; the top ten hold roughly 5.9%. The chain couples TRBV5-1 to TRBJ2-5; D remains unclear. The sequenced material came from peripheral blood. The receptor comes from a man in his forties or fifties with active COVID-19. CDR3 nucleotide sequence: TGCGCCAGTACTCGTACTCAAGAGACCCAGTACTTC. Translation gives CASTRTQETQYF.